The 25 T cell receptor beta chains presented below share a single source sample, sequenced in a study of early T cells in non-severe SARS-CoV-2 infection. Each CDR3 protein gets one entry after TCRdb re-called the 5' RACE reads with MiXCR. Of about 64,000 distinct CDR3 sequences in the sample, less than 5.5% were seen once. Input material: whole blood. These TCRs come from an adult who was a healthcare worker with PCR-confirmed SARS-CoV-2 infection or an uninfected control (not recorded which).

The CDR3: CSAGTAFSNQPQHF. The CDR3, as DNA: TGCAGTGCTGGGACGGCGTTTAGCAATCAGCCCCAGCATTTT. V and J are TRBV20-1 and TRBJ1-5, with D maybe TRBD1 (5 bases). This CDR3 is 14 amino acids long. CDR1 is DFQATT, CDR2 SNEGSKA, per germline (reference sequence). Trimming pared 5 bases from V and 0 bases from J, leaving 11 bases between.

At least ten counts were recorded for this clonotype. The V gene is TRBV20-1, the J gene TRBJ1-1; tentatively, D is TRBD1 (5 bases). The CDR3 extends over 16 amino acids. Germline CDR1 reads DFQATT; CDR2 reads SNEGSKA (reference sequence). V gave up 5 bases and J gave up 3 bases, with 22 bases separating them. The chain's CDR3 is CSAFGVGDPEDTEAFF. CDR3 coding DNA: TGCAGTGCTTTTGGGGTCGGGGACCCGGAGGACACTGAAGCTTTCTTT.

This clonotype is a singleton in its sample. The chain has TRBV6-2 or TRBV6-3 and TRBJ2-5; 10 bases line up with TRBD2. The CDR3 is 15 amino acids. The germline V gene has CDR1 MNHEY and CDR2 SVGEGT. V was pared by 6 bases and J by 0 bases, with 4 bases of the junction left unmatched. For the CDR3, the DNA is TGTGCCAGCAGCCTAGCGGGGGAGTACCAAGAGACCCAGTACTTC. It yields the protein CASSLAGEYQETQYF.

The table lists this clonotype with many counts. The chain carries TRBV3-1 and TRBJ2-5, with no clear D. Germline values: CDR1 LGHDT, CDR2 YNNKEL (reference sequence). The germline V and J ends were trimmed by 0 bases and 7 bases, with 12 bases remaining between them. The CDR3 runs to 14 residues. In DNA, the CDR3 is TGTGCCAGCAGCCAAGATATCGGTCCAGGGACCCAGTACTTC. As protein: CASSQDIGPGTQYF.

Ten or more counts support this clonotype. The CDR3 coding sequence is TGTGCCAGCAGTTACTTCGGACACACCTACGAGCAGTACTTC. Its protein product is CASSYFGHTYEQYF. The chain recombines TRBV6-2 or TRBV6-3 with TRBJ2-7, with D maybe TRBD1 (5 bases). Germline CDR1 and CDR2: MNHEY and SVGEGT. V lost 1 base to trimming and J lost 2 bases, with 9 bases between them. The CDR3 consists of 14 residues.

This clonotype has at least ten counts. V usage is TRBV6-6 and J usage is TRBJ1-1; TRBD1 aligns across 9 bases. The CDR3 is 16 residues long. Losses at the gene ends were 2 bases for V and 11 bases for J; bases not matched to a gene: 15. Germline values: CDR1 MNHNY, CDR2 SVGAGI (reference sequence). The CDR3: CASSYPRYRDRVDAFF. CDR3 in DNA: TGTGCCAGCAGTTACCCTAGATACCGGGACAGGGTCGACGCTTTCTTT.

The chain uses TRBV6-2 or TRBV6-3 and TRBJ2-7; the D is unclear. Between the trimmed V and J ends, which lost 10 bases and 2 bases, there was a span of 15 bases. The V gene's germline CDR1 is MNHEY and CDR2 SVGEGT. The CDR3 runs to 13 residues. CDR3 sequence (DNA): TGTGCCACCCTTCCAGAGAGGACCTACGAGCAGTACTTC. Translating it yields CATLPERTYEQYF.

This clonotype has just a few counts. The CDR3 sequence: CASSQFTDTQYF. DNA for the CDR3: TGTGCCAGCAGCCAATTCACAGATACGCAGTATTTT. The chain links TRBV7-2 to TRBJ2-3; D is uncertain. Deletions cut 5 bases from V and 2 bases from J, with 5 bases between. This CDR3 has 12 residues. Germline V CDR1 and CDR2: SGHTA, FQGNSA. The complete variable domain, with remaining parts taken from reference TRBV7-2 and TRBJ2-3, reads GAGVSQSPSNKVTEKGKDVELRCDPISGHTALYWYRQSLGQGLEFLIYFQGNSAPDKSGLPSDRFSAERTGGSVSTLTIQRTQQEDSAVYLCASSQFTDTQYFGPGTRLTVL.

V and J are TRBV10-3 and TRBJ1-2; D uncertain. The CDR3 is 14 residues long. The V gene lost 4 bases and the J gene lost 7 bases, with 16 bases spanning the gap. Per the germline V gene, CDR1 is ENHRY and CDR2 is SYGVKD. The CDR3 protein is CAISGTVASFGYTF. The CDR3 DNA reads TGTGCCATCAGTGGGACCGTAGCGAGCTTTGGCTACACCTTC.

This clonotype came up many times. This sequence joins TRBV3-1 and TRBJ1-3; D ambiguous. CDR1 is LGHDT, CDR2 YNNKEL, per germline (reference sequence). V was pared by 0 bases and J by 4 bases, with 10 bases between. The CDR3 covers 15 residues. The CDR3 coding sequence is TGTGCCAGCAGCCAAGATAGTACCTACGGAAACACCATATATTTT. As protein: CASSQDSTYGNTIYF.

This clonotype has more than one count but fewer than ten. CDR3 DNA sequence: TGTGCCAGCAGCCCGAAAATACCAACAGGGGATGAAACTGAAGCTTTCTTT. Translating gives CASSPKIPTGDETEAFF. The chain uses TRBV7-8 and TRBJ1-1, with TRBD1 identical over 7 bases. The germline V gene encodes CDR1 SGHVS and CDR2 FQNEAQ. The V gene end was trimmed by 5 bases and the J gene end by 5 bases; junction bases not matched to a gene: 17. The length of the CDR3 is 17 residues.

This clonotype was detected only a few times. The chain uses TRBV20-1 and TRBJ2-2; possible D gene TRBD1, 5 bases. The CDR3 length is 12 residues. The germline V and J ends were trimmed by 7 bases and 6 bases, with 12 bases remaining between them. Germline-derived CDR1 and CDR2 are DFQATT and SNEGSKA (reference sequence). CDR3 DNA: TGCAGTGTCGCATTAGGGGCCGGGGAGCTGTTTTTT. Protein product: CSVALGAGELFF.

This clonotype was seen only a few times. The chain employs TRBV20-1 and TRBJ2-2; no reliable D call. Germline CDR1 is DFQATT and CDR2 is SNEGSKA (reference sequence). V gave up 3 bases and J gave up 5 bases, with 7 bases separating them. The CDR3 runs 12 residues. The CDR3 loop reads CSARPGTGELFF. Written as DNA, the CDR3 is TGCAGTGCTAGGCCCGGAACCGGGGAGCTGTTTTTT.

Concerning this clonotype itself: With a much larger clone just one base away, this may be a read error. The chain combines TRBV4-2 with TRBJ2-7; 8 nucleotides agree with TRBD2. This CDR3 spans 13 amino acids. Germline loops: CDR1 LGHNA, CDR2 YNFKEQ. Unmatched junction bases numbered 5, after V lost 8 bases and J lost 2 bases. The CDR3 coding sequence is TGTGCCAGCGGTAGCGGGGCAGCCTACGAGCAGTACTTC. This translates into CASGSGAAYEQYF.

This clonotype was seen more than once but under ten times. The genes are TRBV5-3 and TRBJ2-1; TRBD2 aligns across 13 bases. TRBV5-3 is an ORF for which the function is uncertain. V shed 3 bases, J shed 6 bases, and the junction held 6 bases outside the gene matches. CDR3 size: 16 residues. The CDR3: CARSSRTSGRCNEQFF. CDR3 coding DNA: TGTGCCAGAAGCTCCCGGACTAGCGGGAGATGCAATGAGCAGTTCTTC.

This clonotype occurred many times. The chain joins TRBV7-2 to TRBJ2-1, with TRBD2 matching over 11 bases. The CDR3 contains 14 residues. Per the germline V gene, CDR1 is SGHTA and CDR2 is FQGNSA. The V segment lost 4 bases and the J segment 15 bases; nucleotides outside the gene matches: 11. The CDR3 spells CASSWVLAGVSPFF. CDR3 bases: TGTGCCAGCAGCTGGGTACTAGCGGGAGTCTCACCGTTCTTC.

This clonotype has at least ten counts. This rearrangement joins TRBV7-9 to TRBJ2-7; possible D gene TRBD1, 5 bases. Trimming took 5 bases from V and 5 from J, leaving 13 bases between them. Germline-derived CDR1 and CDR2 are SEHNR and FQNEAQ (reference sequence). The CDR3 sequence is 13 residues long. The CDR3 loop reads CASSRQGVNEQYF. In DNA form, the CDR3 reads TGTGCCAGCAGCAGACAAGGGGTCAACGAGCAGTACTTC.

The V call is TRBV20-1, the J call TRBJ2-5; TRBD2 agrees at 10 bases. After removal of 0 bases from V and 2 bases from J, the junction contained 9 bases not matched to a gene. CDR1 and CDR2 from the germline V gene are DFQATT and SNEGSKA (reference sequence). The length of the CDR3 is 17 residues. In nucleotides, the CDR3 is TGCAGTGCTAGAGACAGAGCGGGAGGGCATCCACAAGAGACCCAGTACTTC. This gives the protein CSARDRAGGHPQETQYF.

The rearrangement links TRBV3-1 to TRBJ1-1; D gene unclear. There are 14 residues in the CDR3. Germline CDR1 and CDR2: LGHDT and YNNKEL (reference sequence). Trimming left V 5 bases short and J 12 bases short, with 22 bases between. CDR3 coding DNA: TGTGCCAGCAGCTTGGACGCCCTCGGCGGTAAAACTTTCTTT. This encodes CASSLDALGGKTFF.

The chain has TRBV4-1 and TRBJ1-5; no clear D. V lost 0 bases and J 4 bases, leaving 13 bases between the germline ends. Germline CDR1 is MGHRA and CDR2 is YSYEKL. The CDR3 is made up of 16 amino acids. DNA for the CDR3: TGCGCCAGCAGCCAAGATATGGGTATTTGGAATCAGCCCCAGCATTTT. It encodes CASSQDMGIWNQPQHF.

The CDR3 DNA reads as TGTGCCAGCAGCTTATCATCCCCGACTAGCGGCTACGAGCAGTACTTC. This gives the protein CASSLSSPTSGYEQYF. The V gene is TRBV7-8, the J gene TRBJ2-7; 9 bases fit TRBD2. Germline CDR1 reads SGHVS; CDR2 reads FQNEAQ. CDR3 length: 16 amino acids. The V segment lost 2 bases and the J segment 3 bases; nucleotides outside the gene matches: 8.

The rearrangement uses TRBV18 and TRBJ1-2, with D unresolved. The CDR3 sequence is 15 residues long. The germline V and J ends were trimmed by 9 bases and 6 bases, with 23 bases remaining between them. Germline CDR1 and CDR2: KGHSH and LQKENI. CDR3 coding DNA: TGTGCCAGTAACCGACGGAAGAGGCATGAAAATGGCTACACCTTC. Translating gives CASNRRKRHENGYTF.

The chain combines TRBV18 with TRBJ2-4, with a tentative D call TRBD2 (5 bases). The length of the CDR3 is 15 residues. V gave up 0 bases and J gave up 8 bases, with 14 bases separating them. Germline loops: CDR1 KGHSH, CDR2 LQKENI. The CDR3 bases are TGTGCCAGCTCACCACCGTGGCTAGACGGGGACATTCAGTACTTC. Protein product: CASSPPWLDGDIQYF.

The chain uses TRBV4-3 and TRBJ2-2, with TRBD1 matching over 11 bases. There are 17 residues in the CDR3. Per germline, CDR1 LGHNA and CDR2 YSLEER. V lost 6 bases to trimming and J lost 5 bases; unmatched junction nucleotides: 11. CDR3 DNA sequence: TGCGCCAGCAGACGCGGACAGGGGGCTTTGTTTACCGGGGAGCTGTTTTTT. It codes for CASRRGQGALFTGELFF.

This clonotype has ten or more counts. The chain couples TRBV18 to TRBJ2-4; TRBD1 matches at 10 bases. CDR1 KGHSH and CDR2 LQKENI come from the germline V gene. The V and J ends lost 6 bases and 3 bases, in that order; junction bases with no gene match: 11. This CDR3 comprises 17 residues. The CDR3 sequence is CASSPTRQGAFKNIQYF. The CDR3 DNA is TGTGCCAGCTCCCCAACCCGACAGGGGGCATTCAAAAACATTCAGTACTTC. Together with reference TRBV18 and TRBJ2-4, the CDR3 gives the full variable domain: NAGVMQNPRHLVRRRGQEARLRCSPMKGHSHVYWYRQLPEEGLKFMVYLQKENIIDESGMPKERFSAEFPKEGPSILRIQQVVRGDSAAYFCASSPTRQGAFKNIQYFGAGTRLSVL.